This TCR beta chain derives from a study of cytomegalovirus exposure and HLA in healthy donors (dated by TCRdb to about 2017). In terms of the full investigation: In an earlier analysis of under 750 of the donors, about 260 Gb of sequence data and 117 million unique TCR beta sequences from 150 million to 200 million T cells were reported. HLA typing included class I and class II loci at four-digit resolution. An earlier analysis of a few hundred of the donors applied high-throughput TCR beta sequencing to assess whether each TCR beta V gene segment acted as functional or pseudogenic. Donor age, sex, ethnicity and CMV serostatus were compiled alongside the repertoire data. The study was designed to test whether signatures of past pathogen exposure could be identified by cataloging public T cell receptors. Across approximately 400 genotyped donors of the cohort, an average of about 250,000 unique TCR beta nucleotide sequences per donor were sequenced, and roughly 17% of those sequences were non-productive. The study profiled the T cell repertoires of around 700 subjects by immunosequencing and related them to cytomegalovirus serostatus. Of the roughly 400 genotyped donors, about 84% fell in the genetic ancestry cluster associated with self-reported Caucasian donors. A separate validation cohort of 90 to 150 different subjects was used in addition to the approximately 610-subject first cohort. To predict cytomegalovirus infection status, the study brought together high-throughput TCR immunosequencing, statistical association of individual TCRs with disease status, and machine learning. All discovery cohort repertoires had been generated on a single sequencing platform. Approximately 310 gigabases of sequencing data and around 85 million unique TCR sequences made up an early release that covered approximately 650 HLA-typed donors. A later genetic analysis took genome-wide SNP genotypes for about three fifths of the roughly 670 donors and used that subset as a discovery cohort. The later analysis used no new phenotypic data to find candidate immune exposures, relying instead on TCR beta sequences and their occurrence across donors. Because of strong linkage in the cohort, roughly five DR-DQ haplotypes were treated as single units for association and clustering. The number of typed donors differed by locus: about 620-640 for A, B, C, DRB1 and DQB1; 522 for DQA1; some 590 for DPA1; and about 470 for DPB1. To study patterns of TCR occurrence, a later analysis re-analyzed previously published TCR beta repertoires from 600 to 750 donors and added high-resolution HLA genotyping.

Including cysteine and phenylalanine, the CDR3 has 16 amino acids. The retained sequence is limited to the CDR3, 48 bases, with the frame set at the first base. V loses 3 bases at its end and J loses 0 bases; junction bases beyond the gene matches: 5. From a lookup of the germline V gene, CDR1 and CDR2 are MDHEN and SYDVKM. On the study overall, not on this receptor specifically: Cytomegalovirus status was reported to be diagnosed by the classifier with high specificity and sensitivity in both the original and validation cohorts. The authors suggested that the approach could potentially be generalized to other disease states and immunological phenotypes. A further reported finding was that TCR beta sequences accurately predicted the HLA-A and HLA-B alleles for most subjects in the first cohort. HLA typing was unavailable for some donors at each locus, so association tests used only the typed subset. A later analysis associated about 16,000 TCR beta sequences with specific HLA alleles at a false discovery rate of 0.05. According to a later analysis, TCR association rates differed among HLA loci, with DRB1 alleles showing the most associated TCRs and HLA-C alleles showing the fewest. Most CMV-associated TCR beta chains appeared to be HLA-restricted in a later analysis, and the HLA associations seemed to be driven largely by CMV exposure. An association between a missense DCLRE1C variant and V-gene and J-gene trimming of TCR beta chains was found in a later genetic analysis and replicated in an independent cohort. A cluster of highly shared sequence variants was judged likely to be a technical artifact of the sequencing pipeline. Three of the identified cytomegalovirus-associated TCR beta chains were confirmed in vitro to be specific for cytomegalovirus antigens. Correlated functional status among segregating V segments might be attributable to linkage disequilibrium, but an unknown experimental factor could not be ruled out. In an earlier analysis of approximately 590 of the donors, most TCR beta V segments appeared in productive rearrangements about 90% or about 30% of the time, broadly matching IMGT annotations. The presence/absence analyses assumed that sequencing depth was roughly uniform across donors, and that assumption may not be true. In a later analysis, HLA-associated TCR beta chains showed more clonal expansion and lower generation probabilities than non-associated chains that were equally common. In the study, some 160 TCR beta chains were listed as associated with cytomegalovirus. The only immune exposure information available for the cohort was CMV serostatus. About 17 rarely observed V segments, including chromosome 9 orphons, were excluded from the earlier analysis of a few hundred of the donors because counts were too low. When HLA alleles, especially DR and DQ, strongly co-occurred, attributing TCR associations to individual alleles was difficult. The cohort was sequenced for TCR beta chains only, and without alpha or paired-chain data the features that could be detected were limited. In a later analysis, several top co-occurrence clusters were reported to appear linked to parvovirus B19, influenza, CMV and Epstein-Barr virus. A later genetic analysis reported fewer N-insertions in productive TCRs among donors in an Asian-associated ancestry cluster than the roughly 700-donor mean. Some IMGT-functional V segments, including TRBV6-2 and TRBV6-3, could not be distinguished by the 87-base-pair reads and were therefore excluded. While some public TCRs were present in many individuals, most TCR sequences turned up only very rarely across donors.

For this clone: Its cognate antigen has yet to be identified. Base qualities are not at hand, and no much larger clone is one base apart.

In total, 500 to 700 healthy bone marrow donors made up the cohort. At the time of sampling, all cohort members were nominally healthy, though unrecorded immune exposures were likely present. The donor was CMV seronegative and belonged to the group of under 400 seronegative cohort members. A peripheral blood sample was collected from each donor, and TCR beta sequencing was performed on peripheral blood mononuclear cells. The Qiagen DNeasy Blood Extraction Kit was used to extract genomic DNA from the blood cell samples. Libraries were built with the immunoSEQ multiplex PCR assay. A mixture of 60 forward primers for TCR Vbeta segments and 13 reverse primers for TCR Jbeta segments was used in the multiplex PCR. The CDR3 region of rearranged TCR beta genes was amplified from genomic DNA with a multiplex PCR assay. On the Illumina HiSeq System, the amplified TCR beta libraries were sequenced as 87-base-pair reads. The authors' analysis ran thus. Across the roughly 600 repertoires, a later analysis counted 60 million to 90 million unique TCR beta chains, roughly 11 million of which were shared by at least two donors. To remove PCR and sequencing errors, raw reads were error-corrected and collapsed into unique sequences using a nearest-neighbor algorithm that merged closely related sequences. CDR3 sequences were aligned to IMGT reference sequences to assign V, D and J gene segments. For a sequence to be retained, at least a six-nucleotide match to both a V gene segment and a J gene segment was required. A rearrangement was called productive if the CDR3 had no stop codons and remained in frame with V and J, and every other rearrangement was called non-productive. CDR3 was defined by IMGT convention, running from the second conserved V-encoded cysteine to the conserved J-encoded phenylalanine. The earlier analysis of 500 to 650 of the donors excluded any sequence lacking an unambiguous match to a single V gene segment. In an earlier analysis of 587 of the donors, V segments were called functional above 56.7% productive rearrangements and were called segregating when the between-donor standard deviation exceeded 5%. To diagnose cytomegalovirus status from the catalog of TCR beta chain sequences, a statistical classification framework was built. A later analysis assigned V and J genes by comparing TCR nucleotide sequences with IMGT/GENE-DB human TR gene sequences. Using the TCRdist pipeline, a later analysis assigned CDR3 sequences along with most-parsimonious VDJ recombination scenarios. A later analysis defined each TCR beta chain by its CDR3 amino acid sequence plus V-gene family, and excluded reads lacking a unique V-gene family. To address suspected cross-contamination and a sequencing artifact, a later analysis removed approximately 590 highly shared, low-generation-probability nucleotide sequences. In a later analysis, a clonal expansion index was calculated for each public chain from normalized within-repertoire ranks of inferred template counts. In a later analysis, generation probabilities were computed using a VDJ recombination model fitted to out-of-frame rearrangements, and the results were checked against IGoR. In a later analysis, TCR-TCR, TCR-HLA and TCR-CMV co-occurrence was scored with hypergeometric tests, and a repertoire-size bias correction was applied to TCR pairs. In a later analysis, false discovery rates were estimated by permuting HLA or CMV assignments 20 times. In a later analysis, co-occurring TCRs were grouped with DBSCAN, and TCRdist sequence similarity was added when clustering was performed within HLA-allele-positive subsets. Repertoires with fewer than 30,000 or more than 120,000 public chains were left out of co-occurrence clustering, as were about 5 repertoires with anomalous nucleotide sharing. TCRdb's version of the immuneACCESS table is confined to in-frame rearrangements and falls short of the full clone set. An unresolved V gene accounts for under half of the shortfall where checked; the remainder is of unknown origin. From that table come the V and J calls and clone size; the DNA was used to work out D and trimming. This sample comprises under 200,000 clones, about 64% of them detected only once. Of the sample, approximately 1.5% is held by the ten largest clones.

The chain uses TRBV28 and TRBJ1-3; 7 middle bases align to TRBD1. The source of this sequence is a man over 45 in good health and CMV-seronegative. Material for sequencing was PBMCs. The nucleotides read TGTGCCAGCAGTTTCGAGGGGGCACTCTCTGGAAACACCATATATTTT. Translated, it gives CASSFEGALSGNTIYF.